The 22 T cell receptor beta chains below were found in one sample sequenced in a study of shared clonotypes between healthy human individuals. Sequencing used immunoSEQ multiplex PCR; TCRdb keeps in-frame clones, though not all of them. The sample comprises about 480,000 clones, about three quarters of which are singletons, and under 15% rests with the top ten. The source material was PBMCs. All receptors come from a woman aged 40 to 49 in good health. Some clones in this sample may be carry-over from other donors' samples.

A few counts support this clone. This CDR3 is CASSVVDSGNTEAFF. The CDR3 region has the DNA TGTGCCAGCAGCGTAGTAGACAGCGGCAACACTGAAGCTTTCTTT. This chain joins TRBV9 and TRBJ1-1, with D possibly being TRBD1 (5 bases). Germline V gene lookup returns CDR1 SGDLS and CDR2 YYNGEE. The CDR3 covers 15 residues. Trimming pared 0 bases from V and 2 bases from J, leaving 11 bases between.

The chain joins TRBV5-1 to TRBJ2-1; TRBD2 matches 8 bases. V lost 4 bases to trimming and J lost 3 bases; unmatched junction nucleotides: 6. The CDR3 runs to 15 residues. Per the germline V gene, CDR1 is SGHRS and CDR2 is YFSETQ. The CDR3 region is CASSVAGQGYNEQFF. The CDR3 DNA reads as TGCGCCAGCAGCGTAGCGGGGCAAGGCTACAATGAGCAGTTCTTC.

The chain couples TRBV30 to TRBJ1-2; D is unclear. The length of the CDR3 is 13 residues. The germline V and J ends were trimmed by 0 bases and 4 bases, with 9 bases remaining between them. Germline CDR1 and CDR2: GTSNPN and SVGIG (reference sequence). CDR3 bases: TGTGCCTGGAGTGTTTTGAGGACCTATGGCTACACCTTC. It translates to CAWSVLRTYGYTF.

CDR3: CANGQGGDEQFF. The CDR3, as DNA: TGTGCCAACGGACAGGGTGGCGATGAGCAGTTCTTC. This chain connects TRBV10-3 to TRBJ2-1, with 8 bases fitting TRBD1. Trimming at V came to 10 bases and at J to 8 bases, leaving 7 bases not matched to a gene. This CDR3 is built from 12 residues. Germline V gene data show CDR1 as ENHRY and CDR2 as SYGVKD.

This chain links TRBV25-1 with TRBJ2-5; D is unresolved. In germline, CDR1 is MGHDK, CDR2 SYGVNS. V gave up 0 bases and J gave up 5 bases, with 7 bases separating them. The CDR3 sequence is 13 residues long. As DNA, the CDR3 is TGTGCCAGCAGTGAATATCCGGTTGAGACCCAGTACTTC. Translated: CASSEYPVETQYF.

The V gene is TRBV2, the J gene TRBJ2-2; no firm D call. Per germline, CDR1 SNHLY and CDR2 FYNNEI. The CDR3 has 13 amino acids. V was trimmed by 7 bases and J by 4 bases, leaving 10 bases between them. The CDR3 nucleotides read TGTGCCAGCACCACGACGGGCACCGGGGAGCTGTTTTTT. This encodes CASTTTGTGELFF.

Here the CDR3 DNA reads TGTGCCAGTAAACGGCGGGGTGCGAACACCGGGGAGCTGTTTTTT. Translated, it gives CASKRRGANTGELFF. The chain is built from TRBV19 and TRBJ2-2; a possible D gene is TRBD2 (6 bases). This CDR3 region has 15 residues. Germline V lookup: CDR1 LNHDA, CDR2 SQIVND (reference sequence). Between the trimmed V and J ends, which lost 7 bases and 0 bases, there was a span of 12 bases.

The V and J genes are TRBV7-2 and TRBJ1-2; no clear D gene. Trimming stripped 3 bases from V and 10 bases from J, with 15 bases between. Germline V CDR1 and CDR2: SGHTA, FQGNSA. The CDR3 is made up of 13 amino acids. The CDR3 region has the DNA TGTGCCAGCAGCTTCGTTAGGCAGGACTACTACACCTTC. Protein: CASSFVRQDYYTF.

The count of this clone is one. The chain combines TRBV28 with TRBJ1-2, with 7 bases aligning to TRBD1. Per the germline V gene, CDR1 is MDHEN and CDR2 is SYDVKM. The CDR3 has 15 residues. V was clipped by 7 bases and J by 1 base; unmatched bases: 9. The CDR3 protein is CASTRGQQHNYGYTF. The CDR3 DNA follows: TGTGCCAGCACTCGGGGACAGCAACATAACTATGGCTACACCTTC.

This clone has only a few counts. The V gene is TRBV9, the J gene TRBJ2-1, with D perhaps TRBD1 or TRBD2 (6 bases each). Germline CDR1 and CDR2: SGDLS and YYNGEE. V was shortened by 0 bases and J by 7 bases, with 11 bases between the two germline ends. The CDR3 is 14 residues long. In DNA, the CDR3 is TGTGCCAGCAGCGTAGGAGGGGGGACGAATGAGCAGTTCTTC. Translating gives CASSVGGGTNEQFF.

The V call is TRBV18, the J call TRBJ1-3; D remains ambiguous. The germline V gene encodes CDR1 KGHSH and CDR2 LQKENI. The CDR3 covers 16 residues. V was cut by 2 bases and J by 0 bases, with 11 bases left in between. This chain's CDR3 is CASSPDIPSSGNTIYF. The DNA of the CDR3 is TGTGCCAGCTCACCAGATATACCGAGCTCTGGAAACACCATATATTTT.

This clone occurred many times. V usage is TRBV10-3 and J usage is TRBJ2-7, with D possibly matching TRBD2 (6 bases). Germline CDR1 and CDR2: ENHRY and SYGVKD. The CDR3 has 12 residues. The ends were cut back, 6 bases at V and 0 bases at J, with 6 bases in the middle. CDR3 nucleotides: TGTGCCATCAGGGGAGGCTCCTACGAGCAGTACTTC. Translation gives CAIRGGSYEQYF.

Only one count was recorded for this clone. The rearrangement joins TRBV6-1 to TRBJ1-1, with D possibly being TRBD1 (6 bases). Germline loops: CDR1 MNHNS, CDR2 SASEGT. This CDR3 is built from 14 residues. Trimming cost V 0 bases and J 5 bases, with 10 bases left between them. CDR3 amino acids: CASSEATGVTEAFF. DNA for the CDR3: TGTGCCAGCAGTGAAGCGACAGGCGTAACTGAAGCTTTCTTT.

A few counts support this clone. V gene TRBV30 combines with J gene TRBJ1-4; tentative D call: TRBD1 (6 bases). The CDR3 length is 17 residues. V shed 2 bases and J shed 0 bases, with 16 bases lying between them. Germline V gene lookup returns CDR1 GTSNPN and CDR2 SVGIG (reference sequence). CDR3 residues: CAWSLVRGFATNEKLFF. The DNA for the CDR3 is TGTGCCTGGAGTCTTGTCAGGGGCTTTGCAACTAATGAAAAACTGTTTTTT.

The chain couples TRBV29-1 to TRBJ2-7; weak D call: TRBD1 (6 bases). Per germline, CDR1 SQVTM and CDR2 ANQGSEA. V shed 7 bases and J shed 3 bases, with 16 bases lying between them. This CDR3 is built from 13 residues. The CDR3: CSAARGQYYEQYF. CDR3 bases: TGCAGCGCTGCCCGGGGACAATACTACGAGCAGTACTTC.

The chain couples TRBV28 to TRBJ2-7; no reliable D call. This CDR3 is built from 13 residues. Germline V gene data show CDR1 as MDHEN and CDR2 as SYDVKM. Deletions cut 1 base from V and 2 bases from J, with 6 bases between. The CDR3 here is CASSLFGAYEQYF. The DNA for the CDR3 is TGTGCCAGCAGTTTATTTGGGGCCTACGAGCAGTACTTC.

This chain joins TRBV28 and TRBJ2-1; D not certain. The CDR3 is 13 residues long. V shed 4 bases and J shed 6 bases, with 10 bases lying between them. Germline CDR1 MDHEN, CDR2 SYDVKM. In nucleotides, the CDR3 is TGTGCCAGCAGTTGGGGAACAATCAATGAGCAGTTCTTC. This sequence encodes CASSWGTINEQFF.

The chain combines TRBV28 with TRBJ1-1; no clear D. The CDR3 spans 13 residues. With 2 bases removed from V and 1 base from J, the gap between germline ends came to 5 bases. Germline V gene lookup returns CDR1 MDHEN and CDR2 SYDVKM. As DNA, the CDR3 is TGTGCCAGCAGTTTAGTCCGGAACACTGAAGCTTTCTTT. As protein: CASSLVRNTEAFF. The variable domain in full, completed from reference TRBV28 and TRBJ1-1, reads DVKVTQSSRYLVKRTGEKVFLECVQDMDHENMFWYRQDPGLGLRLIYFSYDVKMKEKGDIPEGYSVSREKKERFSLILESASTNQTSMYLCASSLVRNTEAFFGQGTRLTVV.

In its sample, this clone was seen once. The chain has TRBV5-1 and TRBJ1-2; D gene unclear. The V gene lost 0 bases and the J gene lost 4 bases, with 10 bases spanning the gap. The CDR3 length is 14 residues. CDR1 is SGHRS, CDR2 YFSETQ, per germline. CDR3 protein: CASSLDAGGYGYTF. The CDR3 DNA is TGCGCCAGCAGCTTGGATGCAGGCGGCTATGGCTACACCTTC. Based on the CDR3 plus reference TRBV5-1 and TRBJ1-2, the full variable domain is KAGVTQTPRYLIKTRGQQVTLSCSPISGHRSVSWYQQTPGQGLQFLFEYFSETQRNKGNFPGRFSGRQFSNSRSEMNVSTLELGDSALYLCASSLDAGGYGYTFGSGTRLTVV.

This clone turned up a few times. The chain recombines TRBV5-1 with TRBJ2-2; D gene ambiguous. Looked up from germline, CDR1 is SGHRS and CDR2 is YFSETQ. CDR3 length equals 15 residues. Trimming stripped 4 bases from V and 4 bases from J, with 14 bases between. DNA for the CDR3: TGCGCCAGCAGCCCGCTGATGGACCTCACCGGGGAGCTGTTTTTT. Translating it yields CASSPLMDLTGELFF.

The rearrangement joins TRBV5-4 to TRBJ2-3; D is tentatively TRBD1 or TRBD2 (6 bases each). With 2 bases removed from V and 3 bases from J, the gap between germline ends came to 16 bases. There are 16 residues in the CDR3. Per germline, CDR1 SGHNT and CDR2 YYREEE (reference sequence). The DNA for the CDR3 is TGTGCCAGCAGCTTCGGGGGCCTCCGGGGGACAGATACGCAGTATTTT. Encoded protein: CASSFGGLRGTDTQYF.

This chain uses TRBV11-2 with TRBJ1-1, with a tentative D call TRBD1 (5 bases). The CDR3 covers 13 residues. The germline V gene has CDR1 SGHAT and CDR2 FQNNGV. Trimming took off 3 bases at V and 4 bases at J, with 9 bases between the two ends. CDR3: CASSLGRGTEAFF. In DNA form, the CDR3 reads TGTGCCAGCAGCTTGGGGAGGGGCACTGAAGCTTTCTTT. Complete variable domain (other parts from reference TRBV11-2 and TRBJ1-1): EAGVAQSPRYKIIEKRQSVAFWCNPISGHATLYWYQQILGQGPKLLIQFQNNGVVDDSQLPKDRFSAERLKGVDSTLKIQPAKLEDSAVYLCASSLGRGTEAFFGQGTRLTVV.